Below are 5 T cell receptor beta chains sequenced from a single sample in a study of radiation and T cells in renal cell carcinoma. As for treatment: 15 Gy SBRT to primary tumor, nephrectomy 4 weeks later. Profiled with immunoSEQ multiplex PCR; TCRdb holds only in-frame clones, not every one. This table has under 20,000 clones, 64% appearing once. The sequencing used tumor tissue, collected from a patient whose treatment included radiotherapy and nephrectomy. These receptor sequences come from a woman aged 65 to 85 with renal cell carcinoma.

This chain uses TRBV7-6 with TRBJ2-5; 8 bases map to TRBD2. CDR1 is SGHVS, CDR2 FNYEAQ, per germline. The CDR3 consists of 14 residues. The J segment lost 7 bases and the V segment lost 5 bases, leaving 9 bases of the junction unmatched. CDR3 sequence (DNA): TGTGCCAGCAGCCCGGGACTAGAGGGAGGGACCCAGTACTTC. Amino acids: CASSPGLEGGTQYF. The full variable domain, rest sourced from reference TRBV7-6 and TRBJ2-5, is GAGVSQSPRYKVTKRGQDVALRCDPISGHVSLYWYRQALGQGPEFLTYFNYEAQQDKSGLPNDRFSAERPEGSISTLTIQRTEQRDSAMYRCASSPGLEGGTQYFGPGTRLLVL.

This clone was counted a single time. V and J are TRBV7-6 and TRBJ2-5; the D gene is possibly TRBD1 (5 bases). The CDR3 is made up of 13 amino acids. V lost 5 bases, J lost 5 bases, and 12 bases lay in between. Germline CDR1 is SGHVS and CDR2 is FNYEAQ. The chain's CDR3 is CASSGARAETQYF. In DNA form, the CDR3 reads TGTGCCAGCAGCGGGGCTAGGGCGGAGACCCAGTACTTC. The complete variable domain, with remaining parts taken from reference TRBV7-6 and TRBJ2-5, reads GAGVSQSPRYKVTKRGQDVALRCDPISGHVSLYWYRQALGQGPEFLTYFNYEAQQDKSGLPNDRFSAERPEGSISTLTIQRTEQRDSAMYRCASSGARAETQYFGPGTRLLVL.

The chain is built from TRBV5-5 and TRBJ2-2; possibly TRBD1 for D (6 bases). The V gene lost 2 bases and the J gene lost 4 bases, with 12 bases spanning the gap. CDR1 and CDR2 from the germline V gene are SGHKS and YYEKEE (reference sequence). The CDR3 has 15 residues. The CDR3 loop reads CASSFLRQATGELFF. DNA of the CDR3: TGTGCCAGCAGCTTCCTCCGACAGGCCACCGGGGAGCTGTTTTTT.

J is TRBJ2-1 and V is TRBV19; 16 nucleotides match TRBD2. CDR3 length: 20 amino acids. V dropped 5 bases and J dropped 5; count of bases not matched to a gene: 15. Per germline, CDR1 LNHDA and CDR2 SQIVND (reference sequence). CDR3 nucleotides: TGTGCCAGTAGTTTCCCGGCCCTTGGGACTAGCGGGAGGGCTAACAATGAGCAGTTCTTC. Translation gives CASSFPALGTSGRANNEQFF.

The rearrangement uses TRBV7-2 and TRBJ2-7; D not resolved. The CDR3 spans 11 residues. V lost 5 bases and J 4 bases, leaving 6 bases between the germline ends. CDR1 SGHTA and CDR2 FQGNSA come from the germline V gene. For the CDR3, the DNA is TGTGCCAGCAGCCCCTCATACGAGCAGTACTTC. Its translation is CASSPSYEQYF.